This T cell receptor beta chain emerged from a study of T cells in Graves' hyperthyroidism and ophthalmopathy. Patients were excluded for uncontrolled infection, other autoimmune disease, pregnancy or lactation. Amplification yielded TCR beta CDR3 regions, with RNA transcripts as the source. Using the HTBI primer set, a first-round RT-PCR was run on the TCR CDR3. Via MiXCR, TCRdb re-called the multiplex PCR reads, giving one row per CDR3 protein. The sample has 500,000 to 550,000 distinct CDR3 sequences, roughly 21% seen once. The germline gives CDR1 MDHEN, CDR2 SYDVKM. There are 15 residues in the CDR3. V shed 7 bases and J shed 0 bases, with 13 bases lying between them. This clonotype appeared many times.

The TCR was taken from a man aged 40-49 years with Graves' ophthalmopathy. The genes are TRBV28 and TRBJ2-1, with TRBD2 as a possible D gene (6 bases). Input material: blood. For the CDR3, the DNA is TGTGCCAGCAAGAGCGGGCAAAGCTCCTACAATGAGCAGTTCTTC. This translates into CASKSGQSSYNEQFF.